One sample yielded the 29 T cell receptor beta chains listed below, sequenced in a study of regulatory T cells in long-lasting Graves disease (dated by TCRdb to about 2021). Library preparation used multiplex PCR. The run used an Illumina HiSeq 4000. iRepertoire HTBI primers and Arm-PCR amplification of CDR3 regions were used to construct TCR beta libraries. The public reads were reanalyzed by TCRdb: fastp trimming at Q25, MiXCR alignment, in-frame beta chains only. Every distinct CDR3 protein forms one entry, paired with its most common genes and DNA. The sample table shows 300,000 to 500,000 distinct CDR3 sequences, and roughly 20% are seen once. In total, the top ten clones hold around 20% of the sample. Interpreted using the paper, the time point label stands for: persistent/refractory GD, antithyroid drugs over 5 years with positive TRAb. For both TCR sequencing and RNA sequencing, RNA was extracted from PBMCs in TRIzol.

Material: peripheral blood mononuclear cells (PBMCs), obtained when the disease was refractory, from a patient treated with antithyroid drugs. These receptors were obtained from a female donor with Graves disease.

This chain connects TRBV7-2 to TRBJ1-5, with D possibly TRBD1 on 6 matching bases. The ends were cut back, 5 bases at V and 6 bases at J, with 11 bases in the middle. Germline CDR1 is SGHTA and CDR2 is FQGNSA. This CDR3 is built from 13 residues. Written as DNA, the CDR3 is TGTGCCAGCAGCCCGGTGGACAGTCAGCCCCAGCATTTT. Translating gives CASSPVDSQPQHF.

This clonotype was counted at least ten times. The V call is TRBV13, the J call TRBJ2-2; D perhaps matches TRBD1 (6 bases). Germline V gene data show CDR1 as PRHDT and CDR2 as FYEKMQ (reference sequence). This CDR3 has 16 residues. Trimming pared 1 base from V and 7 bases from J, leaving 16 bases between. CDR3 DNA: TGTGCCAGCAGCTTAGACGACAGGCCGTCGGACGGGGAGCTGTTTTTT. This encodes CASSLDDRPSDGELFF.

This clonotype was detected ten times or more. This chain joins TRBV2 and TRBJ1-6; 7 positions match TRBD1. The CDR3 consists of 14 residues. Germline V CDR1 and CDR2: SNHLY, FYNNEI. Germline trimming cut 9 bases from V and 6 bases from J; bases unmatched to any gene: 8. CDR3 nucleotide sequence: TGTGCCAGTGAAAGACAGGGAACTAATTCACCCCTCCACTTT. It yields the protein CASERQGTNSPLHF. Full variable domain (rest looked up from reference TRBV2 and TRBJ1-6): EPEVTQTPSHQVTQMGQEVILRCVPISNHLYFYWYRQILGQKVEFLVSFYNNEISEKSEIFDDQFSVERPDGSNFTLKIRSTKLEDSAMYFCASERQGTNSPLHFGNGTRLTVT.

This chain connects TRBV2 to TRBJ2-1; 8 bases are a match to TRBD1. Looked up from germline, CDR1 is SNHLY and CDR2 is FYNNEI. With 1 base clipped from V and 15 bases from J, the junction kept 8 bases outside the gene matches. This CDR3 has 13 residues. The CDR3 region is CASSEDRGSSSFF. Written as DNA, the CDR3 is TGTGCCAGCAGTGAAGACAGGGGGTCTTCTTCGTTCTTC.

This clonotype was counted many times. The rearrangement joins TRBV28 to TRBJ2-7, with 9 bases lining up with TRBD1. V dropped 5 bases and J dropped 6; count of bases not matched to a gene: 17. The CDR3 extends over 17 amino acids. Germline V gene sequence: CDR1 MDHEN, CDR2 SYDVKM. The CDR3: CASSPIPPGTGTSEQYF. The CDR3, as DNA: TGTGCCAGCAGTCCAATACCTCCCGGGACAGGGACCTCCGAGCAGTACTTC.

This clonotype was picked up a small number of times. V is TRBV15 and J is TRBJ1-5; 7 bases map to TRBD1. Germline assignment: CDR1 LNHNV and CDR2 YYDKDF (reference sequence). The length of the CDR3 is 16 residues. Trimming took 1 base from V and 1 from J; bases not matched to a gene: 4. CDR3 residues: CATSRGRQGSNQPQHF. The CDR3 nucleotides are TGTGCCACCAGCAGAGGTCGACAGGGCAGCAATCAGCCCCAGCATTTT.

A remark on this clonotype: A read error may be the cause here, since a much bigger clone is one base away. The rearrangement links TRBV28 to TRBJ1-1; D is undetermined. The CDR3 length is 15 residues. Trimming removed 5 bases at V and 0 bases at J, with 13 bases between. CDR1 is MDHEN, CDR2 SYDVKM, per germline. The CDR3 DNA sequence: TGTGCCAGCAGTCCCTGGGGAGGAGTGAACACTGAAGCTTTCTTT. Translating it yields CASSPWGGVNTEAFF.

As concerns this clonotype: A much larger clone differs by one base, so this may be a read error. V is TRBV29-1 and J is TRBJ2-6, with D perhaps TRBD1 (5 bases). The CDR3 contains 16 residues. CDR1 is SQVTM, CDR2 ANQGSEA, per germline. The CDR3 DNA sequence: TGCAGCGTTGCCGACTTGGGTGTCGCTGGGGCCAACGTCCTGGCTTTC. Encoded protein: CSVADLGVAGANVLAF.

The sample holds many counts of this clonotype. The chain recombines TRBV2 with TRBJ2-7; D is uncertain. Trimming cost V 5 bases and J 6 bases, with 2 bases left between them. The CDR3 has 9 residues. Germline V gives CDR1 SNHLY, CDR2 FYNNEI. CDR3 in amino acids: CASSTEQYF. For the CDR3, the DNA is TGTGCCAGCAGTACCGAGCAGTACTTC.

This clonotype came up many times. The chain couples TRBV6-5 to TRBJ2-7; 7 bases are shared with TRBD2. The V and J ends lost 0 bases and 4 bases, in that order; junction bases with no gene match: 9. The CDR3 has 16 residues. CDR1 and CDR2 (germline): MNHEY, SVGAGI. CDR3 loop: CASSYSLLAGAYEQYF. The CDR3 nucleotides are TGTGCCAGCAGTTACTCGCTCTTGGCGGGAGCTTACGAGCAGTACTTC.

This clonotype turned up a few times. The chain couples TRBV10-2 to TRBJ2-5; the match to TRBD1 covers 10 bases. V lost 6 bases, J lost 4 bases, and 8 bases stayed unmatched. Germline CDR1 is WSHSY and CDR2 is SAAADI. This CDR3 contains 15 residues. The CDR3 protein is CASRTGQGIVETQYF. The CDR3 DNA reads as TGCGCCAGCAGAACGGGACAGGGGATAGTAGAGACCCAGTACTTC.

This sequence joins TRBV20-1 and TRBJ1-2; 9 nucleotides align to TRBD1. The germline V gene encodes CDR1 DFQATT and CDR2 SNEGSKA (reference sequence). The V and J ends lost 5 bases and 6 bases, in that order; junction bases with no gene match: 13. This CDR3 comprises 15 residues. CDR3 amino acids: CSAGDRVYGVDGYTF. CDR3 nucleotide sequence: TGCAGTGCTGGGGACAGGGTCTACGGTGTGGATGGCTACACCTTC.

The chain recombines TRBV7-9 with TRBJ2-5; the D gene could be TRBD1 or TRBD2 (6 bases each). The V and J ends lost 7 bases and 1 base respectively, with 19 bases between them. This CDR3 spans 16 amino acids. CDR1 is SEHNR, CDR2 FQNEAQ, per germline (reference sequence). The CDR3 reads CASTTIRGDLQETQYF. For the CDR3, the DNA is TGTGCCAGCACCACCATTAGGGGGGATCTCCAAGAGACCCAGTACTTC. Complete variable domain (other parts from reference TRBV7-9 and TRBJ2-5): DTGVSQNPRHKITKRGQNVTFRCDPISEHNRLYWYRQTLGQGPEFLTYFQNEAQLEKSRLLSDRFSAERPKGSFSTLEIQRTEQGDSAMYLCASTTIRGDLQETQYFGPGTRLLVL.

At least ten counts were recorded for this clonotype. This chain's CDR3 is CASKSTANQPQHF. In DNA, the CDR3 is TGTGCCAGCAAATCGACAGCGAATCAGCCCCAGCATTTT. The rearrangement joins TRBV2 to TRBJ1-5; D might be TRBD1 (5 bases). The CDR3 has 13 amino acids. V was clipped by 7 bases and J by 4 bases, with 11 bases between them. The V gene's germline CDR1 is SNHLY and CDR2 FYNNEI.

This clonotype was seen only a few times. This sequence joins TRBV6-5 and TRBJ1-1, with 9 positions matching TRBD1. Germline loops: CDR1 MNHEY, CDR2 SVGAGI. The junction had 8 bases not matched to a gene; V was cut back by 2 bases and J by 1 base. The CDR3 runs 17 residues. The CDR3 bases are TGTGCCAGCAGTTACGGCGTGGGACAGGGAAAGAACACTGAAGCTTTCTTT. Its protein product is CASSYGVGQGKNTEAFF.

As regards this clonotype: This may arise from a read error, as a much more abundant clone is one base away. The V and J genes are TRBV6-5 and TRBJ2-7, with 7 bases matching TRBD2. CDR1 and CDR2 (germline): MNHEY, SVGAGI. The CDR3 is made up of 17 amino acids. CDR3 loop: CASSYPLGGRATYEQHF. The CDR3 DNA is TGTGCCAGCAGTTACCCCCTGGGAGGGCGCGCAACCTACGAGCAGCACTTC.

This clonotype showed up just a few times. The genes are TRBV7-2 and TRBJ2-7; 11 bases line up with TRBD2. Germline CDR1 reads SGHTA; CDR2 reads FQGNSA. The trim removed 1 base at V and 5 bases at J, leaving 4 bases unmatched. This CDR3 has 15 amino acids. The CDR3, as DNA: TGTGCCAGCAGCTTAGGGCTAGCGGGGGGTAACGAGCAGTACTTC. It encodes CASSLGLAGGNEQYF. Together with reference TRBV7-2 and TRBJ2-7, the CDR3 gives the full variable domain: GAGVSQSPSNKVTEKGKDVELRCDPISGHTALYWYRQSLGQGLEFLIYFQGNSAPDKSGLPSDRFSAERTGGSVSTLTIQRTQQEDSAVYLCASSLGLAGGNEQYFGPGTRLTVT.

This clonotype appeared many times. The V call is TRBV30, the J call TRBJ1-1; D is undetermined. CDR1 is GTSNPN, CDR2 SVGIG, per germline (reference sequence). V lost 3 bases to trimming and J lost 6 bases, with 17 bases between them. The CDR3 has 14 residues. CDR3 in DNA: TGTGCCTGGAGCGTTGACACTCTAAGGGCTGAAGCTTTCTTT. It yields the protein CAWSVDTLRAEAFF.

This clonotype turned up a few times. The V gene is TRBV7-9, the J gene TRBJ2-6; 7 bases are shared with TRBD1. The CDR3 length is 20 residues. CDR1 is SEHNR and CDR2 is FQNEAQ in the germline V gene (reference sequence). The ends lost 5 bases at V and 0 bases at J; junction bases unmatched: 16. DNA of the CDR3: TGTGCCAGCAGCCCCCAGGAGCTTGACAGGGTTAACTCTGGGGCCAACGTCCTGACTTTC. This translates into CASSPQELDRVNSGANVLTF. The full variable domain, with the rest looked up from reference TRBV7-9 and TRBJ2-6, is DTGVSQNPRHKITKRGQNVTFRCDPISEHNRLYWYRQTLGQGPEFLTYFQNEAQLEKSRLLSDRFSAERPKGSFSTLEIQRTEQGDSAMYLCASSPQELDRVNSGANVLTFGAGSRLTVL.

This clonotype occurred many times. The rearrangement uses TRBV18 and TRBJ1-5; 7 bases map to TRBD1. This CDR3 contains 13 residues. Germline CDR1 and CDR2: KGHSH and LQKENI. Trimming cost V 3 bases and J 6 bases; bases outside gene matches: 2. The CDR3 nucleotides read TGTGCCAGCTCACCGACAGGGCTTCAGCCCCAGCATTTT. The encoded protein is CASSPTGLQPQHF.

This clonotype was detected a few times. CDR3: CASSESGGAGTGELFF. The CDR3 DNA follows: TGTGCCAGCAGTGAATCGGGGGGTGCGGGCACCGGGGAGCTGTTTTTT. The chain carries TRBV25-1 and TRBJ2-2; 7 positions agree with TRBD2. The V gene end was trimmed by 1 base and the J gene end by 4 bases; junction bases not matched to a gene: 6. The CDR3 spans 16 residues. In germline, CDR1 is MGHDK, CDR2 SYGVNS.

This clonotype was detected only a few times. The rearrangement joins TRBV5-4 to TRBJ2-7; perhaps TRBD1 as D (5 bases). V shed 4 bases and J shed 5 bases, with 13 bases lying between them. The CDR3 has 13 residues. Germline V gene lookup returns CDR1 SGHNT and CDR2 YYREEE (reference sequence). This chain's CDR3 is CASSPHGANEQYF. In DNA, the CDR3 is TGTGCCAGCAGCCCCCATGGGGCTAACGAGCAGTACTTC.

This clonotype was counted between two and nine times. The V call is TRBV11-2, the J call TRBJ2-1; no clear D gene. V lost 5 bases, J lost 7 bases, and 9 bases lay in between. Germline CDR1 SGHAT, CDR2 FQNNGV. This CDR3 spans 12 amino acids. The CDR3 region is CASSALGNEQFF. CDR3 sequence (DNA): TGTGCCAGCAGCGCCTTGGGGAATGAGCAGTTCTTC.

Ten or more counts support this clonotype. This chain joins TRBV6-1 and TRBJ2-7; 15 nucleotides match TRBD2. The CDR3 length is 18 residues. With 6 bases clipped from V and 3 bases from J, the junction kept 12 bases outside the gene matches. In germline, CDR1 is MNHNS, CDR2 SASEGT. CDR3 nucleotides: TGTGCCAGCAGCCTCGGACTAGCGGGAGGGAGGGGAATCTACGAGCAGTACTTC. It specifies CASSLGLAGGRGIYEQYF.

This clonotype was found many times. The genes are TRBV27 and TRBJ1-1; TRBD1 aligns across 7 bases. The CDR3 is made up of 14 amino acids. Trimming took 4 bases from V and 1 from J; bases not matched to a gene: 3. CDR1 is MNHEY and CDR2 is SMNVEV in the germline V gene (reference sequence). The CDR3, as DNA: TGTGCCAGCAGTTACGGGACAGCGAACACTGAAGCTTTCTTT. It codes for CASSYGTANTEAFF.

The table lists this clonotype with a few counts. The chain links TRBV30 to TRBJ2-2; TRBD1 aligns across 7 bases. Germline V gene data show CDR1 as GTSNPN and CDR2 as SVGIG (reference sequence). J was trimmed by 3 bases and V by 5 bases; bases with no gene match: 6. The CDR3 is 14 amino acids. CDR3 residues: CAWHRGSDTGELFF. The CDR3 nucleotides read TGTGCCTGGCACAGGGGATCGGACACCGGGGAGCTGTTTTTT.

Notes on this clonotype: The junction differs from germline at one of its ends, possibly a read error. The CDR3 spells CASVEQRGVKTEAFF. DNA of the CDR3: TGTGCCAGTGTCGAGCAGCGGGGTGTGAAGACTGAAGCTTTCTTT. The chain recombines TRBV19 with TRBJ1-1; D uncertain. The CDR3 totals 15 residues. Germline CDR1 LNHDA, CDR2 SQIVND (reference sequence).

The chain combines TRBV7-9 with TRBJ2-5, with 9 positions matching TRBD1. Germline loops: CDR1 SEHNR, CDR2 FQNEAQ (reference sequence). Germline trimming cut 5 bases from V and 2 bases from J; bases unmatched to any gene: 6. This CDR3 has 15 residues. The CDR3 reads CASSQGGQGQETQYF. CDR3 DNA sequence: TGTGCCAGCAGCCAGGGGGGACAGGGACAAGAGACCCAGTACTTC.

In the case of this clonotype: A much larger clone differs by one base, so this may be a read error. The CDR3 DNA follows: TGTGCCAGCAGCCTTGGCCAGGACTATATCTATGAGCAGTTCTTC. It yields the protein CASSLGQDYIYEQFF. The V call is TRBV11-1, the J call TRBJ2-1; D is perhaps TRBD2 (6 bases). Trimming shortened V by 5 bases and J by 8 bases, and 19 bases separated the two germline ends. Germline V gene lookup returns CDR1 SGHAT and CDR2 FQDESV (reference sequence). This CDR3 has 15 residues.